Below are 27 T cell receptor beta chains sequenced from a single sample in a study of shared clonotypes between healthy human individuals. TCRdb keeps only in-frame clones here, not all; method: immunoSEQ multiplex PCR. Of about 2.2 million clones in the sample, roughly 95% were seen once. CD45RO-negative CD8 cells positively selected for CCR7 made up the naive population, which excluded terminally differentiated effector memory CD45RA+ cells. Sequences were obtained from naive CD8+ T cells from PBMCs. The receptors derive from a young man in good health. Some clones in this sample may be carry-over from other donors' samples.

The gene calls are TRBV12-5 and TRBJ2-3; D not certain. There are 14 residues in the CDR3. Germline-derived CDR1 and CDR2 are LGHNT and FRNRAP. V gave up 3 bases and J gave up 6 bases, with 13 bases separating them. The CDR3 spells CASGFTPPYDTQYF. CDR3 coding DNA: TGTGCTAGTGGTTTTACTCCCCCCTATGATACGCAGTATTTT.

J is TRBJ1-3 and V is TRBV28; 8 bases line up with TRBD1. V shed 6 bases and J 0 bases; nucleotides not matched to a gene: 7. This CDR3 is built from 16 residues. CDR1 is MDHEN and CDR2 is SYDVKM in the germline V gene. Here the CDR3 reads CASRQDRGYSGNTIYF. CDR3 in DNA: TGTGCCAGCAGGCAAGACAGGGGATACTCTGGAAACACCATATATTTT.

This clone has just one count. The same CDR3 is also encoded by other DNA sequences in this sample. The rearrangement links TRBV29-1 to TRBJ1-1; maybe TRBD1 (5 bases). Germline loops: CDR1 SQVTM, CDR2 ANQGSEA. V lost 4 bases and J lost 5, with 11 bases in between. The CDR3 runs to 12 residues. The CDR3 coding sequence is TGCAGCGTTGTGGGGGGAAGTACTGAAGCTTTCTTT. Protein sequence: CSVVGGSTEAFF.

This chain joins TRBV7-9 and TRBJ2-2; the match to TRBD1 covers 9 bases. The germline V gene has CDR1 SEHNR and CDR2 FQNEAQ (reference sequence). CDR3 size: 16 residues. With 5 bases clipped from V and 1 base from J, the junction kept 5 bases outside the gene matches. CDR3 DNA sequence: TGTGCCAGCAGCCCGACAGGGGGGGAGAACACCGGGGAGCTGTTTTTT. This translates into CASSPTGGENTGELFF.

The sample holds one count of this clone. Distinct nucleotide sequences in the sample also encode this CDR3. The rearrangement uses TRBV7-9 and TRBJ2-1; D perhaps matches TRBD2 (5 bases). In germline, CDR1 is SEHNR, CDR2 FQNEAQ (reference sequence). Trimming shortened V by 4 bases and J by 0 bases, and 10 bases separated the two germline ends. CDR3 length: 15 amino acids. In DNA, the CDR3 is TGTGCCAGCAGCTCACCGGGGAGCTCCTACAATGAGCAGTTCTTC. It encodes CASSSPGSSYNEQFF. The whole variable domain, filled in from reference TRBV7-9 and TRBJ2-1, reads DTGVSQNPRHKITKRGQNVTFRCDPISEHNRLYWYRQTLGQGPEFLTYFQNEAQLEKSRLLSDRFSAERPKGSFSTLEIQRTEQGDSAMYLCASSSPGSSYNEQFFGPGTRLTVL.

V gene TRBV7-9 combines with J gene TRBJ1-1, with TRBD1 as a possible D gene (6 bases). With 1 base removed from V and 4 bases from J, the gap between germline ends came to 22 bases. The germline V gene has CDR1 SEHNR and CDR2 FQNEAQ (reference sequence). The CDR3 totals 18 residues. The CDR3 region is CASSLDTSSTGWTTEAFF. The CDR3 DNA is TGTGCCAGCAGCTTAGATACCTCCTCGACAGGTTGGACCACTGAAGCTTTCTTT.

The rearrangement links TRBV5-1 to TRBJ2-7, with 9 bases matching TRBD2. This CDR3 is built from 16 residues. Looked up from germline, CDR1 is SGHRS and CDR2 is YFSETQ. The V gene end was trimmed by 0 bases and the J gene end by 0 bases; junction bases not matched to a gene: 4. The CDR3: CASSLVRREGSYEQYF. The CDR3 DNA reads as TGCGCCAGCAGCTTGGTACGGCGGGAGGGCTCCTACGAGCAGTACTTC.

Of note for this clone: Additional DNA sequences in this sample encode the identical CDR3. The V call is TRBV29-1, the J call TRBJ1-1; no reliable D call. Germline V gene data show CDR1 as SQVTM and CDR2 as ANQGSEA. V shed 4 bases and J shed 1 base, with 7 bases lying between them. This CDR3 has 12 amino acids. CDR3 residues: CSVVGQNTEAFF. In nucleotides, the CDR3 is TGCAGCGTTGTTGGTCAGAACACTGAAGCTTTCTTT.

The chain uses TRBV7-9 and TRBJ2-7, with 12 bases aligning to TRBD1. V shed 5 bases and J 7 bases; nucleotides not matched to a gene: 9. The CDR3 extends over 15 amino acids. CDR1 and CDR2 from the germline V gene are SEHNR and FQNEAQ (reference sequence). CDR3 in amino acids: CASSPPGQGAGEQYF. The CDR3 DNA reads as TGTGCCAGCAGCCCCCCGGGACAGGGGGCCGGGGAGCAGTACTTC.

A single count supports this clone. The chain recombines TRBV7-9 with TRBJ2-3, with 11 bases that match TRBD2. V lost 5 bases, J lost 6 bases, and 13 bases stayed unmatched. Germline V gene sequence: CDR1 SEHNR, CDR2 FQNEAQ (reference sequence). The CDR3 covers 17 residues. In nucleotides, the CDR3 is TGTGCCAGCAGCCCCCCGGGACTAGCGGTGACCTGGGATACGCAGTATTTT. Translated, it gives CASSPPGLAVTWDTQYF.

The V gene is TRBV7-8, the J gene TRBJ1-4, with D maybe TRBD1 (6 bases). This CDR3 contains 15 residues. Trimming cost V 4 bases and J 3 bases, with 12 bases left between them. In germline, CDR1 is SGHVS, CDR2 FQNEAQ. CDR3: CASSWSGEANEKLFF. The CDR3 nucleotides are TGTGCCAGCAGCTGGTCAGGGGAGGCTAATGAAAAACTGTTTTTT.

V gene TRBV5-4 combines with J gene TRBJ1-5, with TRBD1 identical over 8 bases. The V gene's germline CDR1 is SGHNT and CDR2 YYREEE (reference sequence). CDR3 length: 15 amino acids. The ends lost 3 bases at V and 0 bases at J; junction bases unmatched: 2. The CDR3 region has the DNA TGTGCCAGCAGCTCGACAGGGGATAGCAATCAGCCCCAGCATTTT. Protein sequence: CASSSTGDSNQPQHF.

The gene calls are TRBV4-3 and TRBJ1-1; D not certain. The CDR3 totals 15 residues. V was cut by 0 bases and J by 0 bases, with 8 bases left in between. Germline CDR1 LGHNA, CDR2 YSLEER. The chain's CDR3 is CASSQESALNTEAFF. The DNA of the CDR3 is TGCGCCAGCAGCCAAGAGTCCGCCTTGAACACTGAAGCTTTCTTT.

Note on this clone: This CDR3 is also generated by other DNA sequences in the sample. The rearrangement links TRBV28 to TRBJ2-1, with TRBD2 matching 10 bases. The CDR3 contains 15 residues. Trimming removed 2 bases from V and 5 bases from J; junction bases left unmatched: 3. Germline-derived CDR1 and CDR2 are MDHEN and SYDVKM. This CDR3 is CASSLRLAGDNEQFF. The CDR3 region has the DNA TGTGCCAGCAGTTTACGGCTAGCGGGAGACAATGAGCAGTTCTTC.

The gene calls are TRBV13 and TRBJ1-1, with D hard to call. Per germline, CDR1 PRHDT and CDR2 FYEKMQ (reference sequence). Trimming shortened V by 8 bases and J by 3 bases, and 16 bases separated the two germline ends. CDR3 length: 14 residues. This CDR3 is CASGRVGSDTEAFF. The CDR3 region has the DNA TGTGCCAGCGGCAGAGTTGGATCTGACACTGAAGCTTTCTTT.

The chain joins TRBV7-6 to TRBJ2-1, with TRBD2 identical over 16 bases. CDR1 is SGHVS and CDR2 is FNYEAQ in the germline V gene. The V and J ends lost 5 bases and 5 bases, in that order; junction bases with no gene match: 15. The CDR3 runs 20 residues. The CDR3 is CASSRGTSGRARSPNNEQFF. Written as DNA, the CDR3 is TGTGCCAGCAGCCGCGGGACTAGCGGGAGGGCCCGATCCCCCAACAATGAGCAGTTCTTC.

This chain joins TRBV6-1 and TRBJ2-1; 12 bases fit TRBD2. The CDR3 is 17 residues long. Germline V gene lookup returns CDR1 MNHNS and CDR2 SASEGT. The V segment lost 2 bases and the J segment 7 bases; nucleotides outside the gene matches: 9. The chain's CDR3 is CASSEILAGGPRNEQFF. The CDR3 region has the DNA TGTGCCAGCAGTGAAATCCTAGCGGGAGGGCCTCGTAATGAGCAGTTCTTC.

V usage is TRBV9 and J usage is TRBJ1-1; 9 bases are shared with TRBD1. The junction had 5 bases not matched to a gene; V was cut back by 4 bases and J by 7 bases. Germline-derived CDR1 and CDR2 are SGDLS and YYNGEE. The CDR3 length is 13 residues. This CDR3 reads CASSLDRGDEAFF. The CDR3 nucleotides are TGTGCCAGCAGCTTGGACAGGGGTGATGAAGCTTTCTTT.

Note on this clone: This CDR3 is also generated by other DNA sequences in the sample. The V call is TRBV5-1, the J call TRBJ1-2; D is perhaps TRBD1 (6 bases). From germline, CDR1 is SGHRS and CDR2 YFSETQ. This CDR3 region has 12 residues. V was shortened by 5 bases and J by 2 bases, with 7 bases between the two germline ends. CDR3 coding DNA: TGCGCCAGCAGTGACAGGAACTATGGCTACACCTTC. Amino acids: CASSDRNYGYTF.

The V gene is TRBV9, the J gene TRBJ1-2; tentatively, D is TRBD1 (6 bases). The CDR3 consists of 15 residues. Germline V gene sequence: CDR1 SGDLS, CDR2 YYNGEE. V lost 0 bases to trimming and J lost 6 bases, with 15 bases between them. Here the CDR3 reads CASSVGGRAGDGYTF. CDR3 DNA sequence: TGTGCCAGCAGCGTAGGAGGGAGGGCAGGGGATGGCTACACCTTC.

The gene calls are TRBV18 and TRBJ2-1; D not certain. The V and J ends lost 3 bases and 2 bases respectively, with 8 bases between them. CDR1 is KGHSH and CDR2 is LQKENI in the germline V gene. The CDR3 runs to 14 residues. The chain's CDR3 is CASSPGRAYNEQFF. DNA for the CDR3: TGTGCCAGCTCACCCGGACGAGCCTACAATGAGCAGTTCTTC.

CDR3 loop: CASSFDWSSYNEQFF. The CDR3 bases are TGTGCCAGCAGCTTTGACTGGAGCTCCTACAATGAGCAGTTCTTC. This rearrangement joins TRBV7-3 to TRBJ2-1; D is unclear. Per germline, CDR1 SGHTA and CDR2 FQGTGA. V was cut by 3 bases and J by 0 bases, with 9 bases left in between. The CDR3 is made up of 15 amino acids.

V gene TRBV5-7 combines with J gene TRBJ1-2; TRBD1 agrees at 8 bases. TRBV5-7 carries the ORF label, with uncertain function. V gave up 5 bases and J gave up 0 bases; unmatched junction bases: 3. This CDR3 has 14 residues. The CDR3: CASSWTGTNYGYTF. The CDR3 nucleotides are TGTGCCAGCAGTTGGACAGGGACTAACTATGGCTACACCTTC.

The chain employs TRBV7-9 and TRBJ1-3, with D tentatively TRBD1 (6 bases). Germline CDR1 and CDR2: SEHNR and FQNEAQ (reference sequence). V shed 8 bases and J shed 6 bases, with 14 bases lying between them. The CDR3 runs to 13 residues. The CDR3 bases are TGTGCCAGCGAGAAACGGGGGGCAAACACCATATATTTT. This encodes CASEKRGANTIYF.

In this sample, this clone turned up once. V usage is TRBV4-1 and J usage is TRBJ2-1, with D tentatively TRBD2 (6 bases). Trimming took off 1 base at V and 8 bases at J, with 18 bases between the two ends. Per germline, CDR1 MGHRA and CDR2 YSYEKL. The CDR3 sequence is 16 residues long. CDR3 in DNA: TGCGCCAGCAGCCAAGTATCACTAGCTGGGATCGATGAGCAGTTCTTC. It encodes CASSQVSLAGIDEQFF.

The chain has TRBV30 and TRBJ2-2, with D unresolved. Germline V gene sequence: CDR1 GTSNPN, CDR2 SVGIG (reference sequence). This CDR3 spans 17 amino acids. Trimming pared 3 bases from V and 8 bases from J, leaving 25 bases between. The CDR3 is CAWRDLNLRAQDGELFF. In DNA, the CDR3 is TGTGCCTGGAGGGACCTCAACCTCCGGGCGCAGGATGGGGAGCTGTTTTTT.

This rearrangement joins TRBV5-1 to TRBJ1-4; D remains ambiguous. The CDR3 has 18 residues. V shed 0 bases and J shed 6 bases, with 21 bases lying between them. Germline assignment: CDR1 SGHRS and CDR2 YFSETQ. The CDR3: CASSLAEVRGVKDEKLFF. CDR3 sequence (DNA): TGCGCCAGCAGCTTGGCCGAGGTCCGCGGGGTAAAAGATGAAAAACTGTTTTTT.